This T cell receptor (beta chain) comes out of a study of early T cells in non-severe SARS-CoV-2 infection. Study at large: Chains stayed unpaired after sequencing of bulk RNA from unsorted whole blood.

The CDR3 has 14 amino acids. V trimming: 6 bases; J trimming: 2 bases; junction bases outside the gene matches: 3. Germline loops: CDR1 MDHEN, CDR2 SYDVKM. There are many counts of this clonotype. The antigen remains unidentified. TCRdb reanalysed the 5' RACE reads using MiXCR and keeps one entry per CDR3 protein. The profile shows approximately 50,000 distinct CDR3 sequences, about 9.3% of them singletons. Regarding the study as a whole: The matching step, a VDJdb search, favored anti-spike CD8 responses and missed private and CD4 specificities.

The chain is built from TRBV28 and TRBJ1-4; 7 nucleotides agree with TRBD1. This TCR derives from an adult who was a healthcare worker with PCR-confirmed SARS-CoV-2 infection or an uninfected control (not recorded which). Sequencing was carried out using whole blood. The CDR3: CASSRDSTNEKLFF. CDR3 DNA: TGTGCCAGCAGCCGGGACAGTACTAATGAAAAACTGTTTTTT.